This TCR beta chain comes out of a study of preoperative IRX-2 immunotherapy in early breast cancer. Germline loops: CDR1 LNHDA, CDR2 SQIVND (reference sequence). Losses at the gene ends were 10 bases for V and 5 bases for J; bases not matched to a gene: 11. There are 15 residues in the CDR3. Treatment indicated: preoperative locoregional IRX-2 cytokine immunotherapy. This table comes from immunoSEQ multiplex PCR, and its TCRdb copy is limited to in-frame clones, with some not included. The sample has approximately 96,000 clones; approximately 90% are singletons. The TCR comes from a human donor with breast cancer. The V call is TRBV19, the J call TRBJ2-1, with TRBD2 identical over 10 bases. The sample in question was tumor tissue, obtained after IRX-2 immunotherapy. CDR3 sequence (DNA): TGTGCCACCCTAAACCTAGCGGGGGTGAACAATGAGCAGTTCTTC. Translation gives CATLNLAGVNNEQFF.